This TCR beta chain was documented in a study of graft-versus-host responses after intestinal transplantation. Trimming at V came to 0 bases and at J to 2 bases, leaving 5 bases not matched to a gene. The CDR3 sequence is 16 residues long. Germline CDR1 and CDR2: LNHDA and SQIVND (reference sequence). This clone was seen once. Sequencing was performed with immunoSEQ multiplex PCR; in TCRdb, only in-frame clones are kept and a portion is missing. Of 13,000 to 15,000 clones listed, 90% to 95% were seen once; the top ten hold 0.55% to 0.9%. The sequences come from PBMCs, collected 9 days after transplant. This sequence originates from a human patient who received an intestinal transplant, so some T cells may come from the graft donor. V usage is TRBV19 and J usage is TRBJ2-3, with 7 bases matching TRBD1. CDR3 sequence reads: CASSIDLTGTTDTQYF. The CDR3 region has the DNA TGTGCCAGTAGTATAGATTTGACAGGGACCACAGATACGCAGTATTTT.